This T cell receptor beta chain appears in the sequencing data of a study of T-cell memory formation after mild COVID-19. About the research overall: Across donors, TCR clusters were largely donor specific.

The CDR3 is 15 residues long. The germline V and J ends were trimmed by 4 bases and 1 base, with 13 bases remaining between them. TCRdb re-called the 5' RACE reads through MiXCR, storing one row per CDR3 protein. The data contain about 200,000 distinct CDR3 sequences, 9% to 10% of them seen just once; the ten biggest clones take up 3.5% to 4%. The sequenced sample consisted of PBMCs or a T cell subset sorted from them (not recorded which). The J gene is TRBJ2-5, the V gene TRBV12-3 or TRBV12-4, with D possibly matching TRBD2 (5 bases). The clonotype comes from a man in his late teens or twenties who had mild COVID-19 (a few samples of this study predate the infection). Cell type and time point are not known. Written as DNA, the CDR3 is TGTGCCAGCAGTTATTCCGGACTGACCCAAGAGACCCAGTACTTC. As protein: CASSYSGLTQETQYF.